A single sample is the source of the 19 T cell receptor beta chains below, sequenced in a study of blood T cell repertoires in COVID-19. Produced via immunoSEQ multiplex PCR; TCRdb's table is partial and in-frame only. This table has about 160,000 clones, over 75% appearing once. Sequenced material: peripheral blood. The receptors here all came from a man in his sixties with active or convalescent COVID-19.

This clone has just one count. The chain recombines TRBV3-1 (or the pseudogene TRBV3-2) with TRBJ1-5, with D tentatively TRBD1 (5 bases). V lost 1 base and J 10 bases, leaving 11 bases between the germline ends. The CDR3 covers 13 residues. Per germline, CDR1 LGHDT and CDR2 YNNKEL (reference sequence). CDR3 DNA: TGTGCCAGCAGCCAAGCTAGTCAGGGCCCCCAGCATTTT. Protein: CASSQASQGPQHF.

The chain carries TRBV19 and TRBJ1-2; tentative D call: TRBD1 (5 bases). The CDR3 extends over 13 amino acids. Trimming pared 7 bases from V and 4 bases from J, leaving 13 bases between. CDR1 is LNHDA and CDR2 is SQIVND in the germline V gene (reference sequence). This chain's CDR3 is CASTPQGPYGYTF. The CDR3 bases are TGTGCCAGTACCCCCCAGGGTCCCTATGGCTACACCTTC.

This chain joins TRBV6-5 and TRBJ1-5, with 7 positions matching TRBD1. Unmatched junction bases numbered 3, after V lost 2 bases and J lost 2 bases. The CDR3 has 15 residues. Germline CDR1 reads MNHEY; CDR2 reads SVGAGI. The CDR3 loop reads CASSYDRAGNQPQHF. As DNA, the CDR3 is TGTGCCAGCAGTTACGACAGGGCCGGCAATCAGCCCCAGCATTTT.

This rearrangement joins TRBV5-4 to TRBJ2-3; the D gene is possibly TRBD2 (5 bases). V lost 5 bases and J 8 bases, leaving 15 bases between the germline ends. Per the germline V gene, CDR1 is SGHNT and CDR2 is YYREEE (reference sequence). This CDR3 has 13 amino acids. In DNA form, the CDR3 reads TGTGCCAGCAGTAACGACCACGCGGGTACGCAGTATTTT. Amino acids: CASSNDHAGTQYF.

This clone was counted once. This chain connects TRBV5-6 to TRBJ1-2; D might be TRBD1 (5 bases). The CDR3 length is 14 residues. Germline V CDR1 and CDR2: SGHDT, YYEEEE. Trimming removed 4 bases from V and 6 bases from J, with 16 bases in between. The CDR3 DNA is TGTGCCAGCAGCGCGGTTAGGGGAACGGATGGCTACACCTTC. Protein sequence: CASSAVRGTDGYTF.

The rearrangement links TRBV6-5 to TRBJ1-4; tentative D call: TRBD1 (6 bases). Trimming removed 4 bases at V and 3 bases at J, with 12 bases between. The CDR3 is made up of 15 amino acids. The germline CDR1 and CDR2 sequences are MNHEY and SVGAGI. CDR3 protein: CASSSQGLANEKLFF. The CDR3 nucleotides read TGTGCCAGCAGTTCCCAGGGGCTGGCTAATGAAAAACTGTTTTTT.

The rearrangement joins TRBV5-1 to TRBJ1-1, with a weak D call TRBD1 (6 bases). CDR1 is SGHRS and CDR2 is YFSETQ in the germline V gene. V was clipped by 5 bases and J by 5 bases, with 22 bases between them. CDR3 length: 16 amino acids. The chain's CDR3 is CASRPSYAGVETEAFF. In nucleotides, the CDR3 is TGCGCCAGCAGACCAAGCTATGCAGGGGTTGAAACTGAAGCTTTCTTT.

This clone was seen at least ten times. The V gene is TRBV18, the J gene TRBJ1-5; 7 bases are a match to TRBD1. Trimming at V came to 5 bases and at J to 3 bases, leaving 7 bases not matched to a gene. CDR3 length: 15 residues. CDR1 and CDR2 (germline): KGHSH, LQKENI. CDR3 bases: TGTGCCAGCTCAGTTACGACAGGGATCAATCAGCCCCAGCATTTT. As protein: CASSVTTGINQPQHF.

This chain joins TRBV21-1 and TRBJ2-7; the DNA was not compared with TRBD2, the D call given in the table. TRBV21-1 is tagged as a pseudogene. This CDR3 is built from 16 residues. CDR3 amino acids: CASSNPGTSSLREQYF. The CDR3, as DNA: TGTGCCAGCAGCAACCCCGGGACTAGCTCGTTACGGGAGCAGTACTTC.

A few counts support this clone. This chain uses TRBV6-5 with TRBJ2-2; D is possibly TRBD1 (5 bases). Germline CDR1 is MNHEY and CDR2 is SVGAGI. Between the trimmed V and J ends, which lost 7 bases and 1 base, there was a span of 13 bases. The CDR3 runs to 15 residues. CDR3 in DNA: TGTGCCAGCACCGAGACAGACATGAACACCGGGGAGCTGTTTTTT. It translates to CASTETDMNTGELFF.

This clone showed up just once. V is TRBV11-2 and J is TRBJ2-3, with 11 bases matching TRBD2. V shed 1 base and J 0 bases; nucleotides not matched to a gene: 9. This CDR3 has 19 residues. Germline V gene lookup returns CDR1 SGHAT and CDR2 FQNNGV. Here the CDR3 DNA reads TGTGCCAGCAGCTTAGGACTAGCGGGGCTCCAATCTAGCACAGATACGCAGTATTTT. Translation gives CASSLGLAGLQSSTDTQYF.

The V call is TRBV5-1, the J call TRBJ1-2, with 8 nucleotides matching TRBD1. Germline trimming cut 4 bases from V and 1 base from J; bases unmatched to any gene: 9. Looked up from germline, CDR1 is SGHRS and CDR2 is YFSETQ. CDR3 length: 16 amino acids. CDR3 residues: CASSDGDRTLNYGYTF. For the CDR3, the DNA is TGCGCCAGCAGCGACGGGGACAGGACCCTTAACTATGGCTACACCTTC.

This CDR3 reads CASSLDGGPTDTQYF. CDR3 nucleotide sequence: TGTGCCAGCAGCTTAGACGGGGGGCCGACGGATACGCAGTATTTT. The rearrangement uses TRBV7-9 and TRBJ2-3, with D perhaps matching TRBD2 (7 bases). The germline V gene has CDR1 SEHNR and CDR2 FQNEAQ (reference sequence). The CDR3 runs to 15 residues. V was shortened by 1 base and J by 6 bases, with 14 bases between the two germline ends. Full variable domain (remainder filled in from reference TRBV7-9 and TRBJ2-3): DTGVSQNPRHKITKRGQNVTFRCDPISEHNRLYWYRQTLGQGPEFLTYFQNEAQLEKSRLLSDRFSAERPKGSFSTLEIQRTEQGDSAMYLCASSLDGGPTDTQYFGPGTRLTVL.

V gene TRBV7-7 combines with J gene TRBJ2-3, with D possibly being TRBD2 (5 bases). V lost 5 bases to trimming and J lost 11 bases, with 17 bases between them. The germline gives CDR1 SSHAT, CDR2 FNYEAQ (reference sequence). This CDR3 has 13 amino acids. CDR3 region: CASSKGAAGMQYF. CDR3 nucleotides: TGTGCCAGCAGCAAAGGAGCGGCAGGCATGCAGTATTTT. The variable domain in full, completed from reference TRBV7-7 and TRBJ2-3, reads GAGVSQSPRYKVTKRGQDVTLRCDPISSHATLYWYQQALGQGPEFLTYFNYEAQPDKSGLPSDRFSAERPEGSISTLTIQRTEQRDSAMYRCASSKGAAGMQYFGPGTRLTVL.

The chain carries TRBV5-1 and TRBJ2-2; the D gene is possibly TRBD2 (5 bases). The CDR3 contains 12 residues. Deletions cut 5 bases from V and 5 bases from J, with 7 bases between. Germline CDR1 and CDR2: SGHRS and YFSETQ. The CDR3, as DNA: TGCGCCAGCAGTCCGGGAACCGGGGAGCTGTTTTTT. As protein: CASSPGTGELFF.

The gene calls are TRBV6-1 and TRBJ2-2; D call uncertain. CDR1 and CDR2 from the germline V gene are MNHNS and SASEGT. CDR3 size: 15 residues. The V end lost 2 bases, the J end lost 0 bases, and 7 bases lay between the germline ends. The CDR3 region is CASSELATNTGELFF. In DNA form, the CDR3 reads TGTGCCAGCAGTGAACTTGCGACGAACACCGGGGAGCTGTTTTTT.

The rearrangement uses TRBV28 and TRBJ2-7; 7 positions match TRBD2. The CDR3 loop spans 15 amino acids. Germline V gene sequence: CDR1 MDHEN, CDR2 SYDVKM. J was trimmed by 3 bases and V by 4 bases; bases with no gene match: 9. CDR3 DNA sequence: TGTGCCAGCAGTTCGGCAGGGAGGGGAGTCTACGAGCAGTACTTC. Translated: CASSSAGRGVYEQYF.

J is TRBJ2-3 and V is TRBV5-1; a possible D gene is TRBD2 (5 bases). This CDR3 contains 15 residues. V dropped 1 base and J dropped 0 bases, with 9 bases sitting between them. Looked up from germline, CDR1 is SGHRS and CDR2 is YFSETQ. The CDR3 spells CASSLTRPSTDTQYF. DNA of the CDR3: TGCGCCAGCAGCTTGACTAGACCTAGCACAGATACGCAGTATTTT. Based on the CDR3 plus reference TRBV5-1 and TRBJ2-3, the full variable domain is KAGVTQTPRYLIKTRGQQVTLSCSPISGHRSVSWYQQTPGQGLQFLFEYFSETQRNKGNFPGRFSGRQFSNSRSEMNVSTLELGDSALYLCASSLTRPSTDTQYFGPGTRLTVL.

The CDR3 bases are TGTGCCAGCAGCCAGGTTATCATGCCGTACAATGAGCAGTTCTTC. It is translated as CASSQVIMPYNEQFF. The chain is built from TRBV11-1 and TRBJ2-1; D is undetermined. CDR1 and CDR2 from the germline V gene are SGHAT and FQDESV (reference sequence). V gave up 5 bases and J gave up 4 bases, with 15 bases separating them. The CDR3 contains 15 residues.